This T cell receptor (beta chain) was obtained from a study of T cell responses to AZD1222 COVID-19 vaccine. For the study at large: Combined were second doses at about 4 or about 12 weeks.

Comment on this clone: The target antigen is unknown.

Findings and caveats of the study: None of the repertoires were sampled until the peak T cell response had passed. Seropositive at baseline were only a handful of AZD1222 recipients. Possibly, clonal diversity was underestimated; donors were largely white British and included more females.

Some clones are missing from TCRdb's copy, which holds only in-frame ones; the method was immunoSEQ multiplex PCR. The data hold about 130,000 clones, with approximately 88% observed a single time. This sequence originates from an adult in good health. Here the sequenced sample was peripheral blood, taken on day 0 of AZD1222 vaccination.

The CDR3 is CASSLATLLTGELFF. The CDR3 nucleotides are TGTGCCAGCAGCTTAGCTACGTTACTCACCGGGGAGCTGTTTTTT. The J gene is TRBJ2-2, the V gene TRBV7-2; D not resolved. The CDR3 length is 15 residues. Trimming stripped 0 bases from V and 4 bases from J, with 9 bases between. The V gene's germline CDR1 is SGHTA and CDR2 FQGNSA.